The entry below gives a single T cell receptor beta chain sequence along with its context. As yet, its antigen is unknown. The data were obtained in a study of early stage breast cancer tumors. Study-level background: Approximately 10-fold was the mean read coverage per sample.

Findings and caveats of the study: Chain pairing and CD4, CD8 or FOXP3 expression were not captured.

TCRdb's copy holds only in-frame clones and misses some; the assay was immunoSEQ multiplex PCR. In the table there are tens of thousands of clones, approximately 83% of which are singletons. The source material was blood. The origin of this receptor is a person in their fifties or sixties with breast cancer.

CDR3 sequence reads: CASSPRVARSNVLTF. The CDR3 coding sequence is TGTGCCAGCAGCCCCCGGGTAGCTAGATCCAACGTCCTGACTTTC. The rearrangement links TRBV7-2 to TRBJ2-6; D not certain. The CDR3 has 15 amino acids. Trimming stripped 5 bases from V and 8 bases from J, with 16 bases between. The germline gives CDR1 SGHTA, CDR2 FQGNSA.